Included here is one TCR beta chain sequence, with context. It was with 60 Vbeta and 13 Jbeta primers that the PCR ran. Clones were read by immunoSEQ multiplex PCR, and TCRdb kept only the in-frame ones, dropping some. The repertoire includes around 110,000 clones, roughly 75% of them detected once, and 2.5% sits in the top ten. The V and J ends lost 4 bases and 4 bases, in that order; junction bases with no gene match: 8. Germline V CDR1 and CDR2: SSHAT, FNYEAQ (reference sequence). The CDR3 length is 15 residues. The data belong to a study of cytomegalovirus exposure and HLA in healthy donors. The chain joins TRBV7-7 to TRBJ2-3, with TRBD2 matching 7 bases. The sequence was obtained from a middle-aged man in good health and CMV-seronegative. The sample was PBMCs. Here the CDR3 DNA reads TGTGCCAGCAGCTCAAACACCGCGGGGGCAGATACGCAGTATTTT. Its translation is CASSSNTAGADTQYF.